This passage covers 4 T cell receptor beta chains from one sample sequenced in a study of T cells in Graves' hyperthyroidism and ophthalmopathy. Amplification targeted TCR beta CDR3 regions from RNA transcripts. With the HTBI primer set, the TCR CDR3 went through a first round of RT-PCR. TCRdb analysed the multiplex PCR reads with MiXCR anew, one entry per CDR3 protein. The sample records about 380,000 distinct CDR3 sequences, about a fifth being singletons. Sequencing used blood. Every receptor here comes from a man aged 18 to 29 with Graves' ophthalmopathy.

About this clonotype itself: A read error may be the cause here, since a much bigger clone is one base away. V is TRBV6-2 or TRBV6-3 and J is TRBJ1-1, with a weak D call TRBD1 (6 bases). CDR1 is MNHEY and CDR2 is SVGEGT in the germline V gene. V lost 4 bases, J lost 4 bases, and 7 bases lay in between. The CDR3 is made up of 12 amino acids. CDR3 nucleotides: TGTGCCAGCAGTTCGACAGGCACTGAAGCTTTCTTT. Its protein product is CASSSTGTEAFF.

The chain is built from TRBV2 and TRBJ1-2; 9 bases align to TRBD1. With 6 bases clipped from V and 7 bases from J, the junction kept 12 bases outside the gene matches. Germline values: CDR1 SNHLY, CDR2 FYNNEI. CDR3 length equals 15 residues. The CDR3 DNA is TGTGCCAGCAGCGCCCACCGGGACAGGGTCGCTGGCTACACCTTC. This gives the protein CASSAHRDRVAGYTF. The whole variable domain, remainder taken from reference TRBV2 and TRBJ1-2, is EPEVTQTPSHQVTQMGQEVILRCVPISNHLYFYWYRQILGQKVEFLVSFYNNEISEKSEIFDDQFSVERPDGSNFTLKIRSTKLEDSAMYFCASSAHRDRVAGYTFGSGTRLTVV.

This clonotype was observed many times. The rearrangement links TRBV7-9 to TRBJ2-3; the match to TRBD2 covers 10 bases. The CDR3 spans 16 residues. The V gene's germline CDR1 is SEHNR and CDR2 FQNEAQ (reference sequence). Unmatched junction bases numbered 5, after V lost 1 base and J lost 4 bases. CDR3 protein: CASSLVGTSVADTQYF. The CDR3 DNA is TGTGCCAGCAGCTTAGTAGGGACTAGCGTCGCAGATACGCAGTATTTT.

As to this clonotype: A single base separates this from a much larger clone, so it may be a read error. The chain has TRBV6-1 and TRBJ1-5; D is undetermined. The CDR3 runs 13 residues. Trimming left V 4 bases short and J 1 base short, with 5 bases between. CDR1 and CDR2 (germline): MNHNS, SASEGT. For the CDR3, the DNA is TGTGCCAGCAGTGTGGTGAGCAATCAGCCCCAGCATTTT. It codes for CASSVVSNQPQHF.